One and the same sample provided the 8 T cell receptor beta chains below, sequenced in a study of blood T cell repertoires in COVID-19. The table came from immunoSEQ multiplex PCR; TCRdb's copy has only in-frame clones and leaves some out. The sample consists of 240,000 or so clones, approximately 87% of them appearing once. The sequencing input was peripheral blood. Receptors were obtained from a man aged 60 to 69 with acute or convalescent COVID-19.

This chain connects TRBV30 to TRBJ1-1; TRBD1 aligns across 8 bases. This CDR3 has 14 amino acids. V was clipped by 0 bases and J by 4 bases; unmatched bases: 4. The germline V gene has CDR1 GTSNPN and CDR2 SVGIG (reference sequence). As DNA, the CDR3 is TGTGCCTGGAGTGTGGATGACAGGGGCACTGAAGCTTTCTTT. Translating gives CAWSVDDRGTEAFF.

V gene TRBV7-2 combines with J gene TRBJ2-1; a possible D gene is TRBD2 (5 bases). The V and J ends lost 8 bases and 1 base respectively, with 9 bases between them. Germline assignment: CDR1 SGHTA and CDR2 FQGNSA. This CDR3 region has 13 residues. This chain's CDR3 is CASGRRSYNEQFF. For the CDR3, the DNA is TGTGCCAGCGGGAGAAGGTCCTACAATGAGCAGTTCTTC.

The rearrangement uses TRBV7-2 and TRBJ2-7; maybe TRBD2 (6 bases). V lost 2 bases to trimming and J lost 2 bases, with 19 bases between them. CDR1 and CDR2 (germline): SGHTA, FQGNSA. This CDR3 comprises 17 residues. CDR3 residues: CASSLTRSGDRTYEQYF. The CDR3 DNA is TGTGCCAGCAGCTTAACGAGATCGGGGGATAGGACCTACGAGCAGTACTTC.

In nucleotides, the CDR3 is TGTGCTAGTGATGTCAGGGTGAACACTGAAGCTTTCTTT. Translated: CASDVRVNTEAFF. J is TRBJ1-1 and V is TRBV12-5; tentative D call: TRBD1 (5 bases). The CDR3 contains 13 residues. The germline V gene has CDR1 LGHNT and CDR2 FRNRAP. V lost 7 bases and J lost 0, with 9 bases in between.

The chain carries TRBV28 and TRBJ1-6, with TRBD1 identical over 9 bases. Germline V gene sequence: CDR1 MDHEN, CDR2 SYDVKM. The CDR3 contains 15 residues. The trim removed 6 bases at V and 8 bases at J, leaving 8 bases unmatched. In nucleotides, the CDR3 is TGTGCCAGCAGGTCCCGGGACAGGGTTGATTCACCCCTCCACTTT. Protein: CASRSRDRVDSPLHF. Complete variable domain (other parts from reference TRBV28 and TRBJ1-6): DVKVTQSSRYLVKRTGEKVFLECVQDMDHENMFWYRQDPGLGLRLIYFSYDVKMKEKGDIPEGYSVSREKKERFSLILESASTNQTSMYLCASRSRDRVDSPLHFGNGTRLTVT.

This chain links TRBV2 with TRBJ2-5; TRBD1 agrees at 7 bases. V was clipped by 6 bases and J by 3 bases; unmatched bases: 10. Germline V lookup: CDR1 SNHLY, CDR2 FYNNEI. This CDR3 is 15 amino acids long. The CDR3 coding sequence is TGTGCCAGCAGGCTAACTACCGGGACAGAAGAGACCCAGTACTTC. Its protein is CASRLTTGTEETQYF. Looking up the rest from reference TRBV2 and TRBJ2-5 gives the full variable domain: EPEVTQTPSHQVTQMGQEVILRCVPISNHLYFYWYRQILGQKVEFLVSFYNNEISEKSEIFDDQFSVERPDGSNFTLKIRSTKLEDSAMYFCASRLTTGTEETQYFGPGTRLLVL.

V is TRBV19 and J is TRBJ1-3; the match to TRBD1 covers 8 bases. Unmatched junction bases numbered 6, after V lost 5 bases and J lost 0 bases. CDR1 LNHDA and CDR2 SQIVND come from the germline V gene (reference sequence). The CDR3 spans 16 residues. The CDR3 protein is CASSVQGASSGNTIYF. Here the CDR3 DNA reads TGTGCCAGTAGTGTTCAGGGGGCCAGCTCTGGAAACACCATATATTTT. Full variable domain (rest looked up from reference TRBV19 and TRBJ1-3): DGGITQSPKYLFRKEGQNVTLSCEQNLNHDAMYWYRQDPGQGLRLIYYSQIVNDFQKGDIAEGYSVSREKKESFPLTVTSAQKNPTAFYLCASSVQGASSGNTIYFGEGSWLTVV.

The V call is TRBV15, the J call TRBJ2-5; tentative D call: TRBD2 (6 bases). From germline, CDR1 is LNHNV and CDR2 YYDKDF (reference sequence). Trimming cost V 0 bases and J 5 bases, with 10 bases left between them. The CDR3 length is 14 residues. This CDR3 reads CATSRDNAGETQYF. DNA of the CDR3: TGTGCCACCAGCAGAGATAACGCGGGGGAGACCCAGTACTTC. The full variable domain, with the rest looked up from reference TRBV15 and TRBJ2-5, is DAMVIQNPRYQVTQFGKPVTLSCSQTLNHNVMYWYQQKSSQAPKLLFHYYDKDFNNEADTPDNFQSRRPNTSFCFLDIRSPGLGDTAMYLCATSRDNAGETQYFGPGTRLLVL.